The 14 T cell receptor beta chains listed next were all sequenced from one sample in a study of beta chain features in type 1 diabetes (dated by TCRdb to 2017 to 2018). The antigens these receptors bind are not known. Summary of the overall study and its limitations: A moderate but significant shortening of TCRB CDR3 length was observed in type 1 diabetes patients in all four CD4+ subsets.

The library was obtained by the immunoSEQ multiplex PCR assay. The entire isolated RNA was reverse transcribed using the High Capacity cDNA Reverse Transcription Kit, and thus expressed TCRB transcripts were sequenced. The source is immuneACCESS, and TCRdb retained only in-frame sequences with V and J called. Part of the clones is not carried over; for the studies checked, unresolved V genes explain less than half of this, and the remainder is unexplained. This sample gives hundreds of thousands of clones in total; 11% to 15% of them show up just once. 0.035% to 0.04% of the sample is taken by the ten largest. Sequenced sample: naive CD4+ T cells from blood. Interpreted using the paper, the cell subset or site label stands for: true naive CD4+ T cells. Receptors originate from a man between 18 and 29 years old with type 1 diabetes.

CDR3 coding DNA: TGTGCCAGCAGCCCCAGGGATTGGGGCTACACCTTC. It is translated as CASSPRDWGYTF. V gene TRBV7-9 combines with J gene TRBJ1-2, with a tentative D call TRBD1 (5 bases). The CDR3 covers 12 residues. Trimming shortened V by 5 bases and J by 8 bases, and 12 bases separated the two germline ends. CDR1 and CDR2 (germline): SEHNR, FQNEAQ (reference sequence).

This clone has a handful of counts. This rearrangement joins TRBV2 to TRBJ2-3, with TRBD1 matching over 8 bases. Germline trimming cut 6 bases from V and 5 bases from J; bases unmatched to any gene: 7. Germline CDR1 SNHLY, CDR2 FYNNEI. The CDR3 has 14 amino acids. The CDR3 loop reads CASSDRGGEDTQYF. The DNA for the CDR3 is TGTGCCAGCAGCGACAGGGGAGGCGAAGATACGCAGTATTTT.

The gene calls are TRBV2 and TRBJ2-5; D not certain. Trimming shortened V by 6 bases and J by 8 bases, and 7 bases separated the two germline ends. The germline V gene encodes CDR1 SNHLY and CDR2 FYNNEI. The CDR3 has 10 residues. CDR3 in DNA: TGTGCCAGCAGAGACATCACCCAGTACTTC. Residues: CASRDITQYF.

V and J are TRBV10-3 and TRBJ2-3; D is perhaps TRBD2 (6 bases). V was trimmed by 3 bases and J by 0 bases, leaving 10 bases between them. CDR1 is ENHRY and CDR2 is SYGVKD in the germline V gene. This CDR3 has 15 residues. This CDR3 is CAISEWEVSTDTQYF. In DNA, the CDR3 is TGTGCCATCAGTGAATGGGAGGTCAGCACAGATACGCAGTATTTT.

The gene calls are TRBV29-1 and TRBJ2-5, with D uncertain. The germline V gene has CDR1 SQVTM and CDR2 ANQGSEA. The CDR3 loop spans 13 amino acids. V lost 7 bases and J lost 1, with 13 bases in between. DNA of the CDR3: TGCAGCGCCCAAATAAGGTTCCAAGAGACCCAGTACTTC. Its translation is CSAQIRFQETQYF.

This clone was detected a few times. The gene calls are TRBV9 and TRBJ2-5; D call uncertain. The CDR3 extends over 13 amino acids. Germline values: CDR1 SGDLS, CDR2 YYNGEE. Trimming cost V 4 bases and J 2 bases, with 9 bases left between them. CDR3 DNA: TGTGCCAGCAGCTCGGGTCCTCAAGAGACCCAGTACTTC. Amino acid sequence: CASSSGPQETQYF.

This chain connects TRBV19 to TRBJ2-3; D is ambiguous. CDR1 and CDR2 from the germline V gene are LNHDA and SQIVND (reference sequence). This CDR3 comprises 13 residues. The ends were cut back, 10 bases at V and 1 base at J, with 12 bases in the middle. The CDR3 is CATHLPGTDTQYF. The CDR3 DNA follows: TGTGCCACCCACCTGCCAGGCACAGATACGCAGTATTTT.

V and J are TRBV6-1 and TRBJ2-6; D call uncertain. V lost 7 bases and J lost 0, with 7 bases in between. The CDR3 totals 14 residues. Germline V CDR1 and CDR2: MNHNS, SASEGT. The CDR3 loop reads CASNSYSGANVLTF. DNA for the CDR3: TGTGCCAGCAATTCGTACTCTGGGGCCAACGTCCTGACTTTC.

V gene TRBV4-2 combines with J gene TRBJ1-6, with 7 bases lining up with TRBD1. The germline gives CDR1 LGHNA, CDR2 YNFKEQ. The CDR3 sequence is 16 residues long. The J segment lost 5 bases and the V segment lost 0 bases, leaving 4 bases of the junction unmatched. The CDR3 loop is CASSQEGGVNNSPLHF. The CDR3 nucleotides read TGTGCCAGCAGCCAAGAAGGGGGCGTCAATAATTCACCCCTCCACTTT.

CDR3 in amino acids: CASSIRNGELFF. The CDR3, as DNA: TGTGCCAGTAGTATTCGTAACGGGGAGCTGTTTTTT. This sequence joins TRBV19 and TRBJ2-2; no clear D gene. The CDR3 contains 12 residues. Germline values: CDR1 LNHDA, CDR2 SQIVND (reference sequence). Deletions cut 3 bases from V and 7 bases from J, with 6 bases between.

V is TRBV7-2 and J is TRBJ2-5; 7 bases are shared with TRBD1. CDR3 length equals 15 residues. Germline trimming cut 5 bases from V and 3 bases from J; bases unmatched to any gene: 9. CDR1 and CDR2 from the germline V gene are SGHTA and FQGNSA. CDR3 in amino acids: CASSARDRGKETQYF. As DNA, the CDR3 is TGTGCCAGCAGCGCCAGGGACAGAGGGAAAGAGACCCAGTACTTC.

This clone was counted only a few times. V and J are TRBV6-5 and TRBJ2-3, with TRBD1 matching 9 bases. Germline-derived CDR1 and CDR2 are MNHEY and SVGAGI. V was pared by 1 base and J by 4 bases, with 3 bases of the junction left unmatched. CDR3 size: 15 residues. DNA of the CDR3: TGTGCCAGCAGTTACTACAGGGGGCTCGCAGATACGCAGTATTTT. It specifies CASSYYRGLADTQYF.

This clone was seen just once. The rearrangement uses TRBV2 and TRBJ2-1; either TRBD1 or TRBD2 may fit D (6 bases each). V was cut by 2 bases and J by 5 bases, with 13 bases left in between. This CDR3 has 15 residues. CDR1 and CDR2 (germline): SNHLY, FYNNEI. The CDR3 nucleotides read TGTGCCAGCAGTGAAATGGGGGGCCTCAACAATGAGCAGTTCTTC. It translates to CASSEMGGLNNEQFF.

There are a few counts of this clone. DNA of the CDR3: TGTGCCAGTCGGGGTCACGAGGCAGATACGCAGTATTTT. Protein: CASRGHEADTQYF. This chain uses TRBV10-3 with TRBJ2-3, with D possibly matching TRBD2 (5 bases). Germline CDR1 ENHRY, CDR2 SYGVKD. The CDR3 is 13 residues long. Trimming left V 10 bases short and J 4 bases short, with 15 bases between.